This T cell receptor beta chain was obtained from a study of CD8+CD57+ T cells in acquired aplastic anemia. The CDR3 is made up of 14 amino acids. With 2 bases clipped from V and 9 bases from J, the junction kept 7 bases outside the gene matches. The germline CDR1 and CDR2 sequences are MNHEY and SVGAGI. Findings of the study overall: Researchers report that some 31 CD8+ CDR3 sequences appeared in both patients and controls.

This clonotype was counted many times. Its antigen is not identified. Genomic DNA templated the TCR beta VDJ and CDR3 profiling. TCRdb reprocessed the reads with MiXCR, giving one entry per CDR3 protein. The sample records approximately 380,000 distinct CDR3 sequences, roughly 68% being singletons. The clonotype was recovered from a human donor in good health, serving as a control. The rearrangement joins TRBV6-5 to TRBJ2-5, with 9 bases identical to TRBD1. What was sequenced was sorted CD4+, CD8+, or CD8+CD57+ T cells (not recorded which) from PBMCs. The CDR3 DNA is TGTGCCAGCAGTTACGCGGACAGGGGAGCGTCCCAGTACTTC. Translating gives CASSYADRGASQYF.